The 3 T cell receptor beta chains reported below all come from one sample, sequenced in a study of cytomegalovirus exposure and HLA in healthy donors. Use of 60 Vbeta and 13 Jbeta primers characterized the PCR. Method: immunoSEQ multiplex PCR; TCRdb's copy keeps in-frame clones and lacks some. The sample lists 100,000 to 150,000 clones; 80% were seen once. The sequenced material came from PBMCs. The receptors were gathered from a woman aged 40 to 50 in good health and CMV-seronegative.

As regards this clone: The junction does not match germline at one end; this may be a read error. CDR3 in DNA: TGTGCTAGCAGCCCTATCGGCAGGCCAAAGGCAGATACGCAGTATTTT. Translating it yields CASSPIGRPKADTQYF. The V call is TRBV7-7, the J call TRBJ2-3, with D unresolved. There are 16 residues in the CDR3. Germline V gene sequence: CDR1 SSHAT, CDR2 FNYEAQ (reference sequence).

CDR3 sequence: CASSLGGLEAFF. The CDR3 bases are TGTGCCAGCAGCTTGGGAGGGCTTGAAGCTTTCTTT. This chain links TRBV5-6 with TRBJ1-1; D gene ambiguous. Germline assignment: CDR1 SGHDT and CDR2 YYEEEE. CDR3 length: 12 residues. Trimming took off 0 bases at V and 7 bases at J, with 7 bases between the two ends.

V is TRBV4-2 and J is TRBJ2-7; D not resolved. This CDR3 is built from 14 residues. Germline CDR1 and CDR2: LGHNA and YNFKEQ. Between the trimmed V and J ends, which lost 1 base and 5 bases, there was a span of 12 bases. The CDR3 bases are TGTGCCAGCAGCCAAGGTCAGGATTTGAACGAGCAGTACTTC. Translating it yields CASSQGQDLNEQYF.